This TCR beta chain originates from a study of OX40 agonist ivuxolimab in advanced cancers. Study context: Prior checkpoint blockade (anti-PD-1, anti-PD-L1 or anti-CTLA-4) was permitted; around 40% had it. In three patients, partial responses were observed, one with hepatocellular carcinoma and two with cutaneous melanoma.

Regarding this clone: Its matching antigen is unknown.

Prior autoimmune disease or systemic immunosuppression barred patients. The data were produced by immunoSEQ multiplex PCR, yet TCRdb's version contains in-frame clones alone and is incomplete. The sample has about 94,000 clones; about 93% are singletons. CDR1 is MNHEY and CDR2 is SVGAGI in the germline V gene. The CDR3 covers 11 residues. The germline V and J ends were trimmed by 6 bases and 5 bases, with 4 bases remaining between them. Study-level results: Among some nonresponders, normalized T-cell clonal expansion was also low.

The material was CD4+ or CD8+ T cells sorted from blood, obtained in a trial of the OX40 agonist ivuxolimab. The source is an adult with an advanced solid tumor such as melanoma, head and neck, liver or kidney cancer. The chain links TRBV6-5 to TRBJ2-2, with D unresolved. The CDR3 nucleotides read TGTGCCAGCAGCCGTACCGGGGAGCTGTTTTTT. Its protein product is CASSRTGELFF.